This T cell receptor beta chain was sequenced for a study of cytomegalovirus exposure and HLA in healthy donors. Overall study results and limits: Other equally common chains were less clonally expanded than HLA-associated TCR beta chains, a later analysis showed.

V lost 4 bases and J 12 bases, leaving 14 bases between the germline ends. The CDR3 spans 12 residues. Germline CDR1 SGHRS, CDR2 YFSETQ. This clone has a single count. No antigen is known for it. PCR was performed using 60 Vbeta and 13 Jbeta primers. Data came from immunoSEQ multiplex PCR; TCRdb stores just in-frame clones and leaves some out. The data show 89,000 or so clones, almost 85% seen once. This sequence originates from a woman aged 18-30 years in good health and CMV-seropositive. V and J are TRBV5-1 and TRBJ2-1; TRBD2 is a possible D gene (6 bases). The sample comprised PBMCs. The CDR3, as DNA: TGCGCCAGCAGCCTTGCGGAGGGGATGCAGTTCTTC. Protein sequence: CASSLAEGMQFF.